This passage covers 4 T cell receptor beta chains from one sample sequenced in a study of T cells in Graves' hyperthyroidism and ophthalmopathy. Amplified TCR beta CDR3 regions derived from RNA transcripts. In the first-round RT-PCR of the TCR CDR3, the HTBI primer set was used. TCRdb re-called the multiplex PCR reads through MiXCR, storing one row per CDR3 protein. The sample holds some 570,000 distinct CDR3 sequences, 14% seen once. Sequenced: blood. These TCRs come from a woman between 18 and 30 years old with Graves' ophthalmopathy.

The chain is built from TRBV6-1 and TRBJ1-1; 10 nucleotides match TRBD1. Germline values: CDR1 MNHNS, CDR2 SASEGT. The V segment lost 3 bases and the J segment 3 bases; nucleotides outside the gene matches: 7. This CDR3 has 16 residues. This CDR3 reads CASSDWTGGEDTEAFF. CDR3 sequence (DNA): TGTGCCAGCAGTGATTGGACAGGGGGAGAGGACACTGAAGCTTTCTTT.

This clonotype was recorded many times. This chain joins TRBV12-3 or TRBV12-4 and TRBJ2-1; D is tentatively TRBD1 or TRBD2 (5 bases each). The CDR3 loop spans 13 amino acids. The V end lost 11 bases, the J end lost 5 bases, and 16 bases lay between the germline ends. The CDR3 spells CAVGGRINNEQFF. The DNA for the CDR3 is TGTGCCGTTGGGGGACGAATAAACAATGAGCAGTTCTTC.

This clonotype was counted many times. The chain links TRBV11-2 to TRBJ2-1; 11 bases match TRBD2. The V and J ends lost 4 bases and 10 bases, in that order; junction bases with no gene match: 9. CDR3 length: 15 residues. Germline CDR1 is SGHAT and CDR2 is FQNNGV. The DNA of the CDR3 is TGTGCCAGCAGCTCACTAGCGGGAGCCATAAACGAGCAGTTCTTC. This gives the protein CASSSLAGAINEQFF. Full variable domain (rest looked up from reference TRBV11-2 and TRBJ2-1): EAGVAQSPRYKIIEKRQSVAFWCNPISGHATLYWYQQILGQGPKLLIQFQNNGVVDDSQLPKDRFSAERLKGVDSTLKIQPAKLEDSAVYLCASSSLAGAINEQFFGPGTRLTVL.

This clonotype was seen at least ten times. The chain has TRBV12-3 or TRBV12-4 and TRBJ1-1; TRBD1 aligns across 9 bases. The CDR3 totals 12 residues. The V gene end was trimmed by 3 bases and the J gene end by 13 bases; junction bases not matched to a gene: 6. The CDR3 sequence: CASSFRTGENFF. CDR3 coding DNA: TGTGCCAGCAGTTTTAGGACAGGGGAGAATTTCTTT.